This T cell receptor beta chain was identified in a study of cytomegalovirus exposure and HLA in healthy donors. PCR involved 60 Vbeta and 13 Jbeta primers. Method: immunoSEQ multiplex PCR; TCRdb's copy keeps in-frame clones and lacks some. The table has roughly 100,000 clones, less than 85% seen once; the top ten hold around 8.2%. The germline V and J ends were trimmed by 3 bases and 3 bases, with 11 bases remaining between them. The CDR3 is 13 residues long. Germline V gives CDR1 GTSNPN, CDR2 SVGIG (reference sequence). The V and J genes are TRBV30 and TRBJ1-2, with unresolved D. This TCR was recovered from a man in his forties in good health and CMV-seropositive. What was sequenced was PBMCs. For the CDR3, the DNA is TGTGCCTGGAGGGCGGGTAAGGACTATGGCTACACCTTC. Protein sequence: CAWRAGKDYGYTF.